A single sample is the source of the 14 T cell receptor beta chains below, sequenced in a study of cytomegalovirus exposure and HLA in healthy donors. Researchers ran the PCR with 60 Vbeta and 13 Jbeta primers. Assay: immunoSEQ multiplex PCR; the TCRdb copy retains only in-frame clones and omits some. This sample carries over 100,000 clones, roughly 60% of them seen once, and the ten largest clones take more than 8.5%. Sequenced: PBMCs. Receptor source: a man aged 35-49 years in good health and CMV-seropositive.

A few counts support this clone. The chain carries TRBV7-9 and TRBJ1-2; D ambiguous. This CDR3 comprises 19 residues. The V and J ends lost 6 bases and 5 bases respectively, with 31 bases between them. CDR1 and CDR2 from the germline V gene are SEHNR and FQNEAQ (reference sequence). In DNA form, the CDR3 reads TGTGCCAGCAGTTACGCGGTCCTGACGTATAGTCCGGATGGGTATGGCTACACCTTC. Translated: CASSYAVLTYSPDGYGYTF.

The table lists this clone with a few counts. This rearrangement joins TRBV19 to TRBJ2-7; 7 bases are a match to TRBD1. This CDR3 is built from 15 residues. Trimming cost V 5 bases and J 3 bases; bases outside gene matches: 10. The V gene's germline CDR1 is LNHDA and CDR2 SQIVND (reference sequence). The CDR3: CASSLLDRPFYEQYF. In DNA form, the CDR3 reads TGTGCCAGTAGTCTTCTGGACAGGCCCTTCTACGAGCAGTACTTC.

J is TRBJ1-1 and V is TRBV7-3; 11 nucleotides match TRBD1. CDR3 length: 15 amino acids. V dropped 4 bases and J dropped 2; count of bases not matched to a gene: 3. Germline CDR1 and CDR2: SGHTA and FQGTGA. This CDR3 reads CASSSGTGGNTEAFF. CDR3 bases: TGTGCCAGCAGCTCCGGGACAGGGGGAAACACTGAAGCTTTCTTT.

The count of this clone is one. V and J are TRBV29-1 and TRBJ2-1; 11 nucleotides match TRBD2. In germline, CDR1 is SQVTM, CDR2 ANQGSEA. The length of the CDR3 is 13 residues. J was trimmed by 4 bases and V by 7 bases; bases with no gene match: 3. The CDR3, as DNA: TGCAGCGCTAGGACTAGCGGGTACAATGAGCAGTTCTTC. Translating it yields CSARTSGYNEQFF.

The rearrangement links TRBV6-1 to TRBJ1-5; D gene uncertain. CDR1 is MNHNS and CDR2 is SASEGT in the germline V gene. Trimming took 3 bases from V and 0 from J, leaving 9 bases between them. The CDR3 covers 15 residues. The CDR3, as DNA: TGTGCCAGCAGTGACCGGGAAAATAGCAATCAGCCCCAGCATTTT. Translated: CASSDRENSNQPQHF.

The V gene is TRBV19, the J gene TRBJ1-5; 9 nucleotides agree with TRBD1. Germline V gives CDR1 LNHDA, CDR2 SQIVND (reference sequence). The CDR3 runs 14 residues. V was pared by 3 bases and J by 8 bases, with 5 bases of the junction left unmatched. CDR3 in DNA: TGTGCCAGTAGTATGGGGACAGGGCAGAAGCCCCAGCATTTT. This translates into CASSMGTGQKPQHF. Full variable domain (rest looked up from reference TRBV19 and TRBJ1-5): DGGITQSPKYLFRKEGQNVTLSCEQNLNHDAMYWYRQDPGQGLRLIYYSQIVNDFQKGDIAEGYSVSREKKESFPLTVTSAQKNPTAFYLCASSMGTGQKPQHFGDGTRLSIL.

The CDR3 coding sequence is TGTGCCACCAGCAGTCGGGGGGAAAACATTCAGTACTTC. Protein product: CATSSRGENIQYF. The chain employs TRBV15 and TRBJ2-4; TRBD2 agrees at 7 bases. CDR1 is LNHNV, CDR2 YYDKDF, per germline (reference sequence). V was clipped by 3 bases and J by 5 bases; unmatched bases: 1. CDR3 length: 13 amino acids.

CDR3 bases: TGTGCCAGTAGGGGCAGAAATCAGCCCCAGCATTTT. It is translated as CASRGRNQPQHF. The chain couples TRBV19 to TRBJ1-5, with D unclear. The CDR3 has 12 amino acids. Trimming removed 6 bases from V and 4 bases from J, with 7 bases in between. The germline gives CDR1 LNHDA, CDR2 SQIVND (reference sequence).

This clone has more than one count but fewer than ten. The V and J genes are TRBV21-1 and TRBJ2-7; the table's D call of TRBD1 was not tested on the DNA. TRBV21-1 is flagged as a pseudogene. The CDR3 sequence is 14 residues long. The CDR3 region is CASSPQGPFYEQYF. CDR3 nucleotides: TGTGCCAGCAGCCCCCAGGGGCCCTTCTACGAGCAGTACTTC.

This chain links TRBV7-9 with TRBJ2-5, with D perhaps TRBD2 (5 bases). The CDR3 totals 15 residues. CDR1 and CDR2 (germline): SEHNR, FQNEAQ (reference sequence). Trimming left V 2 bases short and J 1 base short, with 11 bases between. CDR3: CASSLHAGTQETQYF. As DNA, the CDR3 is TGTGCCAGCAGCTTACATGCGGGTACCCAAGAGACCCAGTACTTC.

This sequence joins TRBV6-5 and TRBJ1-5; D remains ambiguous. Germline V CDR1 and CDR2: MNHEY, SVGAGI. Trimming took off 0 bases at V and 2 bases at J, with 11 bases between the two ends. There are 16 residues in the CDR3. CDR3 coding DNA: TGTGCCAGCAGTTACTCGCCCCCTGTAGGCAATCAGCCCCAGCATTTT. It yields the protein CASSYSPPVGNQPQHF.

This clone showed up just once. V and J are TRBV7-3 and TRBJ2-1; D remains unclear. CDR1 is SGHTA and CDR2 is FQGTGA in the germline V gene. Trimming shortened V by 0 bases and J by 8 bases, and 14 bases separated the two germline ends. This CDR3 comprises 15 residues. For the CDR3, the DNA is TGTGCCAGCAGCTTAACCCCCATGGTTGAGGATGAGCAGTTCTTC. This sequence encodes CASSLTPMVEDEQFF.

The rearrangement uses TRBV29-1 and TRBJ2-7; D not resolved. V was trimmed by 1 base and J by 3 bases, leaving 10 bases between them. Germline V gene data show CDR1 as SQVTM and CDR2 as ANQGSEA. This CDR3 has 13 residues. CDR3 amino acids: CSVEGRVGYEQYF. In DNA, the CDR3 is TGCAGCGTTGAAGGTCGGGTGGGCTACGAGCAGTACTTC.

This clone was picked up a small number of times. The CDR3 sequence is CASSEWGSGRDLANEQFF. DNA for the CDR3: TGTGCCAGCAGTGAATGGGGTAGCGGGAGAGATCTTGCAAATGAGCAGTTCTTC. The chain recombines TRBV25-1 with TRBJ2-1, with TRBD2 matching 9 bases. This CDR3 is 18 amino acids long. J lost 7 bases, V lost 1 base, and 14 bases had no gene match. The germline gives CDR1 MGHDK, CDR2 SYGVNS.